This is a list of T cell receptor beta chains from one sample in a study of blood T cells in healthy people across ages. TCRdb analysed the 5' RACE reads with MiXCR anew, one entry per CDR3 protein. The sample yields about 720,000 distinct CDR3 sequences, 22% seen once. Sample: blood. All receptors derive from a man in his 70s in good health. The CDR3 runs from the conserved cysteine through the conserved F or W. A D gene is named only where the DNA matches it firmly. Clone size appears in some rows only: once, few, many, or a class for an expanded clone.

clone size	V gene	D gene	J gene	CDR3 DNA	CDR3 protein
-	TRBV20-1	TRBD1	TRBJ1-2	TGCAGTGCTGCAGAGACAGGGGGTGGCTCAGGCTACACCTTC	CSAAETGGGSGYTF
-	TRBV30	-	TRBJ2-6	TGTGCCTGGAGTGTAAGTCCCTCTGGGGCCAACGTCCTGACTTTC	CAWSVSPSGANVLTF
many	TRBV7-2	-	TRBJ2-1	TGTGCCAGCAGCTTAGGTTTAAGGGAGCAGTTCTTC	CASSLGLREQFF
-	TRBV10-3	-	TRBJ2-5	TGTGCCATCAGCATACAGGGTCAGGAGACCCAGTACTTC	CAISIQGQETQYF
many	TRBV12-3/TRBV12-4	TRBD1	TRBJ2-7	TGTGCCAGCAGCTCTGACAGGGGCGAGCAGTACTTC	CASSSDRGEQYF
-	TRBV12-3/TRBV12-4	TRBD2	TRBJ2-1	TGTGCCAGCAGTAGTCAACCGGGACTAGCGGCTGAGCAGTTCTTC	CASSSQPGLAAEQFF
-	TRBV14	TRBD2	TRBJ2-3	TGTGCCAGCAGCCAAGGAGCGGGAGTTTTCACAGATACGCAGTATTTT	CASSQGAGVFTDTQYF
-	TRBV15	TRBD2	TRBJ2-3	TGTGCCACCAGCACCCCGACACTTACGCTAGCGGGGACGACAGATACGCAGTATTTT	CATSTPTLTLAGTTDTQYF
-	TRBV29-1	-	TRBJ2-3	TGCAGCGGAAAGATGGAACCTACTGCAGATACGCAGTATTTT	CSGKMEPTADTQYF
few	TRBV7-8	-	TRBJ1-6	TGTGCCAACAGCTTAGAGATTTATTCACCCCTCCACTTT	CANSLEIYSPLHF
-	TRBV29-1	-	TRBJ2-5	TGCAGCGTTGAAATATCTAGCCGGAGGTGGGAGACCCAGTACTTC	CSVEISSRRWETQYF
-	TRBV12-3/TRBV12-4	TRBD2	TRBJ2-5	TGTGCCAGCAGACTAGCGGGAGGGCCACGGGAGACCCAGTACTTC	CASRLAGGPRETQYF
many	TRBV29-1	TRBD1	TRBJ2-3	TGCAGCGTTGAGAGTAACAGGGGAGATACGCAGTATTTT	CSVESNRGDTQYF
-	TRBV28	-	TRBJ1-1	TGTGCCAGCGGACGGACTGATATGAACACTGAAGCTTTCTTT	CASGRTDMNTEAFF
-	TRBV20-1	-	TRBJ2-7	TGCAGTGCTAGTCGGAGGGGGCTGGGGGAGCAGTACTTC	CSASRRGLGEQYF
few	TRBV12-3/TRBV12-4	-	TRBJ2-3	TGTGCCAGCAGTTTCCCGTTGGTGCTTTCAGATACGCAGTATTTT	CASSFPLVLSDTQYF
few	TRBV20-1	-	TRBJ1-2	TGCAGTGCTAGTTTAGCAGGGGTCGGCTACACCTTC	CSASLAGVGYTF
few	TRBV25-1	-	TRBJ1-1	TGTGCCAGCAGGGAAAGGACTGAAGCTTTCTTT	CASRERTEAFF
-	TRBV4-2	-	TRBJ1-4	TGTGCCAGCAGCCAAGCCGGGACACAAGGTGAAAAACTGTTTTTT	CASSQAGTQGEKLFF
-	TRBV20-1	-	TRBJ1-4	TGCAGTGACCAGGGTTTGGCTAATGAAAAACTGTTTTTT	CSDQGLANEKLFF
-	TRBV7-2	-	TRBJ2-4	TGTGCCAGCAGCTTAGACAGGGAGTGGGACATTCAGTACTTC	CASSLDREWDIQYF
-	TRBV12-3/TRBV12-4	-	TRBJ1-2	TGTGCCAGCAGAAAGGACGGTCTCTTTGGCTACACCTTC	CASRKDGLFGYTF
few	TRBV12-3/TRBV12-4	-	TRBJ1-3	TGTGCCAGCAGTCCACAGGTATCTTCTGGAAACACCATATATTTT	CASSPQVSSGNTIYF
-	TRBV20-1	-	TRBJ2-3	TGCAGTGCTAGAGGACGAAGGGGGTCTAGCACAGATACGCAGTATTTT	CSARGRRGSSTDTQYF
-	TRBV7-9	-	TRBJ1-2	TGTGCCAGCAGCTTAACGCCCGGCTACACCTTC	CASSLTPGYTF
-	TRBV29-1	TRBD2	TRBJ2-1	TGCAGCGCCCCGGGGGGACTAGCGGCTAGTTACTCCTACAATGAGCAGTTCTTC	CSAPGGLAASYSYNEQFF
few	TRBV7-6	-	TRBJ1-2	TGTGCCAGCAGCTTAGATAGTGGACCACCTAACTATGGCTACACCTTC	CASSLDSGPPNYGYTF
few	TRBV7-9	-	TRBJ2-1	TGTGCCAGCAGCTTCCGGGAACCCGATGATGAGCAGTTCTTC	CASSFREPDDEQFF
-	TRBV28	-	TRBJ2-3	TGTGCCAGCAGTTTACAGGGCAAGATTTCAGATACGCAGTATTTT	CASSLQGKISDTQYF
-	TRBV4-2	-	TRBJ2-2	TGTGCCAGCAGCCCTTATTGGACCGGGGAGCTGTTTTTT	CASSPYWTGELFF
few	TRBV6-6	-	TRBJ1-1	TGTGCCAGCAGTTACGCCCGGGGGGGCACTGAAGCTTTCTTT	CASSYARGGTEAFF
few	TRBV20-1	-	TRBJ2-2	TGCAGTGCCGAAATCGGGGGTCACACCGGGGAGCTGTTTTTT	CSAEIGGHTGELFF
-	TRBV6-2/TRBV6-3	-	TRBJ2-1	TGTGCCAGCAGTCACGGAGCCCGGGAGATCGGCGAGCAGTTCTTC	CASSHGAREIGEQFF
-	TRBV20-1	TRBD1	TRBJ2-2	TGCAGTGCTAGATCGGAAGGCAGGGGGCCCACCGGGGAGCTGTTTTTT	CSARSEGRGPTGELFF
-	TRBV29-1	-	TRBJ2-7	TGCAGCGGAGGGATGGAGCCCTACGAGCAGTACTTC	CSGGMEPYEQYF
-	TRBV6-5	-	TRBJ1-1	TGTGCCAGCAGTTACGTTGGGGGCACTGAAGCTTTCTTT	CASSYVGGTEAFF
-	TRBV10-3	-	TRBJ2-3	TGTGCCATCAGTTTAGGTAGCACAGATACGCAGTATTTT	CAISLGSTDTQYF
-	TRBV7-8	-	TRBJ2-7	TGTGCCAGCAGCTTAGCTGGACTACCCTACGAGCAGTACTTC	CASSLAGLPYEQYF
-	TRBV3-1	TRBD2	TRBJ2-1	TGTGCCAGCAGCCAAGATCAGTGGCTCGCTAGCGGGGTATACAATGAGCAGTTCTTC	CASSQDQWLASGVYNEQFF
-	TRBV7-3	-	TRBJ2-1	TGTGCCAGCAGCTTAATAGCGGTAACCTACAATGAGCAGTTCTTC	CASSLIAVTYNEQFF
-	TRBV4-1	-	TRBJ2-7	TGCGCCAGCAGCCAAGACCCGGGCCACTCCTACGAGCAGTACTTC	CASSQDPGHSYEQYF
few	TRBV2	-	TRBJ2-3	TGTGCCAGCAGTGCGGACACGGTAGATACGCAGTATTTT	CASSADTVDTQYF
few	TRBV15	TRBD2	TRBJ2-5	TGTGCCACCAGCAGAGAGGGGGGGCAAGAGACCCAGTACTTC	CATSREGGQETQYF
-	TRBV5-1	-	TRBJ1-2	TGCGCCAGCAGCTTGGCTGGGACCCCGCAGCAAGACAACTATGGCTACACCTTC	CASSLAGTPQQDNYGYTF
few	TRBV6-2/TRBV6-3	TRBD2	TRBJ2-2	TGTGCCACCAAGACTAGCGGGGGAGTTTACACCGGGGAGCTGTTTTTT	CATKTSGGVYTGELFF
-	TRBV11-1	TRBD2	TRBJ2-1	TGTGCCAGCAGCTTAGTTGGGGCGCGGGGACTAGCGGTGAGCTCCTACAATGAGCAGTTCTTC	CASSLVGARGLAVSSYNEQFF
-	TRBV12-3/TRBV12-4	-	TRBJ1-2	TGTGCCAGCAGTTCCTTCTTTGGCTACACCTTC	CASSSFFGYTF
-	TRBV6-6	-	TRBJ2-5	TGTGCCAGCAGTTACTCGCTGCACGGAGAGACCCAGTACTTC	CASSYSLHGETQYF
-	TRBV6-1	TRBD1	TRBJ1-1	TGTGCCAGCAGCCTCGGGACAGCTCTTGGGAACACTGAAGCTTTCTTT	CASSLGTALGNTEAFF
-	TRBV2	-	TRBJ2-1	TGTGCCAGCAGTTCCAGAGGGACGGAGACCTACAATGAGCAGTTCTTC	CASSSRGTETYNEQFF
few	TRBV29-1	-	TRBJ2-2	TGCAGCGTTGACAACCCGGACTCGCCGAACACCGGGGAGCTGTTTTTT	CSVDNPDSPNTGELFF
once	TRBV4-2	-	TRBJ2-3	TGTGCCAGCAGCCTGGAGGGGCAGGGTCAAGATACGCAGTATTTT	CASSLEGQGQDTQYF
few	TRBV20-1	-	TRBJ2-5	TGCAGTGCTAGAGATCGGGGACAAGAGACCCAGTACTTC	CSARDRGQETQYF
-	TRBV12-3/TRBV12-4	TRBD1	TRBJ1-3	TGTGCCAGCAGAGAACAGGGGGCTGGAAACACCATATATTTT	CASREQGAGNTIYF
-	TRBV20-1	TRBD2	TRBJ2-1	TGCAGTGCTAGACCAAATCGGGGGGGCTACAATGAGCAGTTCTTC	CSARPNRGGYNEQFF